This T cell receptor beta chain was profiled in a study of T cells in Graves' hyperthyroidism and ophthalmopathy. The study, taken as a whole, reports: Ophthalmopathy was model-predicted a median about 6.7 months pre-onset.

The V end was cut by 3 bases, the J end by 5 bases, with 10 bases between. The CDR3 runs to 13 residues. Germline V gene lookup returns CDR1 SGHTA and CDR2 FQGNSA. Notes on this clonotype: Its target is not known. This could be a read error, since a much larger clone is one nucleotide away.

Using RNA transcripts as the source, TCR beta CDR3 regions were amplified. The HTBI primer set served for first-round RT-PCR of the TCR CDR3. TCRdb fed the multiplex PCR reads into MiXCR, producing one record per CDR3 protein. Of about 660,000 distinct CDR3 sequences detected, approximately 42% appear once; the ten largest clones hold approximately 6.8%. Sequencing was carried out using peripheral blood or thyroid tissue (not recorded which). The origin of this receptor is an adult man with Graves' disease, either hyperthyroidism or ophthalmopathy (not recorded which). J is TRBJ2-5 and V is TRBV7-2; D may be TRBD1 (6 bases). The CDR3 sequence is CASSFRTAETQYF. CDR3 sequence (DNA): TGTGCCAGCAGCTTTCGGACAGCCGAGACCCAGTACTTC.